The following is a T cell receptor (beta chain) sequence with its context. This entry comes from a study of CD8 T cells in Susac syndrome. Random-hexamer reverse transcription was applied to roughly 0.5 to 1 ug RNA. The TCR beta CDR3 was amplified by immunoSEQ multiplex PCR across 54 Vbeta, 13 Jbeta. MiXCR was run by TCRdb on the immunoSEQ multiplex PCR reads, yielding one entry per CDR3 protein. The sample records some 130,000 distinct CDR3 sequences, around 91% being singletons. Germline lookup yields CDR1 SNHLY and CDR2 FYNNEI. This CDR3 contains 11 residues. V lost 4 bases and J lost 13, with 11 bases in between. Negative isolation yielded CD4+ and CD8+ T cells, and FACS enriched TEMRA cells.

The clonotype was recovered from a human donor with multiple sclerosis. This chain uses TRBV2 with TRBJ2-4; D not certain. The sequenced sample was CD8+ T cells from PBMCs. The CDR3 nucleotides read TGTGCCAGCAGTGCCCTCGGGCTCCAGTACTTC. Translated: CASSALGLQYF.